Listed below are T cell receptor beta chains from one sample, sequenced in a study of graft-versus-host responses after intestinal transplantation. The assay was immunoSEQ multiplex PCR, and TCRdb's table has in-frame clones only and misses some. This table has tens of thousands of clones, 85% to 95% appearing once. The input for sequencing was PBMCs, taken approximately 740 days after a first intestinal transplant, on the day of a second. Receptors were obtained from a human patient who received an intestinal transplant, so some T cells may come from the graft donor. Both conserved end residues are part of each CDR3. Fields, in order: D gene, clone size, J gene, V gene, CDR3 DNA, CDR3 protein. The D gene is left open where the match is weak. Clone size is given for some rows only: seen once, a few or many times, or a class if the clone is expanded.

.	once	TRBJ1-1	TRBV7-9	TGTGCCAGCAGCGTAGGGGGATCTGAAGCTTTCTTT	CASSVGGSEAFF
TRBD2	.	TRBJ2-5	TRBV2	TGTGCCAGCAGTGAACTAGCGGCTCGCCAAGAGACCCAGTACTTC	CASSELAARQETQYF
.	.	TRBJ1-4	TRBV30	TGTGCCTGGAAAGTCCAGTACGAAAAACTGTTTTTT	CAWKVQYEKLFF
TRBD2	.	TRBJ2-7	TRBV6-5	TGTGCCAGCAGACTAGCGGGAGGGACCTACGAGCAGTACTTC	CASRLAGGTYEQYF
TRBD2	once	TRBJ2-1	TRBV11-2	TGTGCCAGCAGCTTAGACAGGGAGGGGTCCCCCCCCTTTACCAATGAGCAGTTCTTC	CASSLDREGSPPFTNEQFF
TRBD2	once	TRBJ2-3	TRBV4-2	TGTGCCAGCAGCTCGGCGGGAGGACTCCGCACAGATACGCAGTATTTT	CASSSAGGLRTDTQYF
.	few	TRBJ1-4	TRBV19	TGTGCCAGTCAGGGGACTAATGAAAAACTGTTTTTT	CASQGTNEKLFF
TRBD1	.	TRBJ2-7	TRBV19	TGTGCCAGTAGTATGGGACAGTCCTACGAGCAGTACTTC	CASSMGQSYEQYF
.	.	TRBJ1-5	TRBV30	TGTGCCTGGAGTAGATCGGGCAATCAGCCCCAGCATTTT	CAWSRSGNQPQHF
TRBD1	.	TRBJ2-3	TRBV5-8	TGTGCCAGCAGCTTTAAGGGGACAGGCACAGATACGCAGTATTTT	CASSFKGTGTDTQYF
.	.	TRBJ2-5	TRBV29-1	TGCAGCGTTGGGACCCGGACAGCTCAAGAGACCCAGTACTTC	CSVGTRTAQETQYF
TRBD1	.	TRBJ2-5	TRBV5-1	TGCGCCAGCAGCTTGAGCGTAGTAGGGGGCCTAGAGACCCAGTACTTC	CASSLSVVGGLETQYF
TRBD2	.	TRBJ2-5	TRBV19	TGTGCCAGTAGTCCTGGGCGGGAGGGCCTCCGGGAGACCCAGTACTTC	CASSPGREGLRETQYF
TRBD2	.	TRBJ2-7	TRBV5-4	TGTGCCAGCAGCCTCGATTCCTTAGCGGGAGGCGAGCAGTACTTC	CASSLDSLAGGEQYF
.	.	TRBJ2-7	TRBV19	TGTGCCAGTAGTATAGGGGCAGTTAAAACCTACGAGCAGTACTTC	CASSIGAVKTYEQYF
.	.	TRBJ1-5	TRBV19	TGTGCCAGTAGTATAATCCCTTTTAGCAATCAGCCCCAGCATTTT	CASSIIPFSNQPQHF
TRBD2	.	TRBJ2-7	TRBV6-5	TGTGCCGTCCAAGGGAGGACTAGCGGGAAGAACGAGCAGTACTTC	CAVQGRTSGKNEQYF
TRBD2	.	TRBJ2-1	TRBV19	TGTGCCAGTAGAAAACTAGCGGGGTCCACAACCTCCTACAATGAGCAGTTCTTC	CASRKLAGSTTSYNEQFF
.	.	TRBJ1-1	TRBV6-5	TGTGCCAGCAGGGGGGACGGGAACACTGAAGCTTTCTTT	CASRGDGNTEAFF
.	.	TRBJ1-5	TRBV6-1	TGTGCCAGCCATAATCAGCCCCAGCATTTT	CASHNQPQHF
.	.	TRBJ1-4	TRBV27	TGTGCCAGCAGTTTTGGAGGGTTCGGATCGACTGAAAAACTGTTTTTT	CASSFGGFGSTEKLFF
.	.	TRBJ2-1	TRBV2	TGTGCCAGCAGTGACCTTGGCGGGCTAACCTACAATGAGCAGTTCTTC	CASSDLGGLTYNEQFF
.	.	TRBJ1-1	TRBV18	TGTGCCAGCTCACCACAAGGACCGGGGAACACTGAAGCTTTCTTT	CASSPQGPGNTEAFF
TRBD2	.	TRBJ2-7	TRBV6-6	TGTGCCAGCAGTTCCCTAGCGGGAGGGAACTACGAGCAGTACTTC	CASSSLAGGNYEQYF
TRBD2	.	TRBJ2-7	TRBV4-2	TGTGCCAGCAGCCAAGGGGCTAGCGGGGCGGTTGCGCCTGTGCACGAGCAGTACTTC	CASSQGASGAVAPVHEQYF
.	.	TRBJ2-6	TRBV14	TGTGCCAGCAGCCGGGGTGGGGCCTCTGGGGCCAACGTCCTGACTTTC	CASSRGGASGANVLTF
.	.	TRBJ2-3	TRBV9	TGTGCCAGCAGCGTAGCGGGGTCTGATACGCAGTATTTT	CASSVAGSDTQYF
.	.	TRBJ2-4	TRBV5-6	TGTGCCAGCAGCTTGCCTCGGGTTCTGGCCAAAAACATTCAGTACTTC	CASSLPRVLAKNIQYF
TRBD2	.	TRBJ2-5	TRBV9	TGTGCCAGCAGCTTGGGACTAGCGGGAGATGGGGAGACCCAGTACTTC	CASSLGLAGDGETQYF
.	.	TRBJ2-5	TRBV10-3	TGTGCCATTAGGGACGGGTTGGTGGACCAAGAGACCCAGTACTTC	CAIRDGLVDQETQYF